This TCR beta chain is from a study of T cells in placental villitis. Study-level background: Placental TCR-beta repertoires were compared across villitis of unknown etiology, gestational-age-matched unaffected controls, and infectious villitis in order to test an allograft-versus-infection hypothesis. Overall study outcomes, separate from this receptor: With bulk tissue sequencing, helper, regulatory or cytotoxic T cells could not be distinguished, nor could maternal versus fetal T cells, and gamma-delta receptors were excluded. Paraffin blocks contained small amounts of decidua, so some captured T cells, especially in controls, may have been decidual rather than villous infiltrates. CMV-specific clone frequencies were higher in infectious CMV cases than in villitis of unknown etiology (0.011 vs 0.001), and the villitis of unknown etiology frequencies did not differ from those of controls.

Five infectious villitis placentae were included, four with confirmed cytomegalovirus and one with Toxoplasma gondii, and were not matched to other groups. The mothers in the infectious villitis group were younger, carried smaller fetuses, and either delivered preterm or experienced intrauterine demise in a couple of cases. Placentae were collected after delivery and underwent gross and histological evaluation before archival tissue selection. Five 10-micron scrolls were cut from each FFPE block, and DNA was then isolated using the AllPrep DNA/RNA FFPE Tissue kit. DNA concentration and purity were checked by NanoDrop, and RNA quality was assessed on a Bioanalyzer. The CDR3 spans 12 residues, from the cysteine through the phenylalanine. Solely the CDR3 DNA is kept, with 36 bases framed from the first base. V was cut back by 6 bases and J by 11 bases, leaving a gap of 11 bases between them. The germline V gene encodes CDR1 SNHLY and CDR2 FYNNEI.

The immunoSEQ v4 bias-controlled multiplex PCR assay, performed blinded to group allocation, was used to amplify TCR-beta CDR3 regions from genomic DNA. To estimate nucleated cell and T cell quantities per sample, reference gene primers were included together with the TCR-beta primers. Sequencing of the libraries was performed on an Illumina MiSeq with a 100-cycle paired-end protocol. Turning to the authors' computational methods: The immunoSEQ Analyzer software was used to calculate diversity and richness, with richness measured by iChao1 and clonality based on Pielou evenness and Shannon diversity (range 0-1, where higher values mean less diversity). CDR3 amino acid sequences together with V/J genes were queried against VDJdb for CMV, EBV and influenza A specificities, with confidence 3 and substitution 2 applied. The Morisita-Horn index was used to assess how much TCR-beta amino acid clonotypes overlapped between the villitis of unknown etiology, infectious villitis and control repertoires. TCRdb carries this immuneACCESS record with in-frame sequences only. Its versions omit some clonotypes, under half of them owing to an unresolved V gene in the studies checked, with the rest unexplained. The V and J calls and clone size are taken from that table; D and trimming were inferred from the DNA. This sample has about 6,000 clones in its table, and about 77% of those were observed once. The ten largest clones add up to about 8.6% of the sample.

A note on this clone: Its antigen remains unidentified. No base qualities exist here, and no much larger clone lies one base off it.

The sequence derives from a human patient with infectious villitis; the placental T cells may come from both mother and fetus. Recombination connected TRBV2 to TRBJ1-6; the D gene cannot be named for sure. The sequencing input was placental tissue containing maternal and fetal cells. DNA sequence: TGTGCCAGCAGCCTGACGATCCCACCCCTCCACTTT. Its protein reads: CASSLTIPPLHF.